The source of this T cell receptor (beta chain) is a study of T cells in Graves' hyperthyroidism and ophthalmopathy. Findings and limits, study-wide: Peripheral blood also featured most of the thyroid clonotypes expanded above 0.001.

Germline V lookup: CDR1 MNHNS, CDR2 SASEGT. V was shortened by 10 bases and J by 8 bases, with 25 bases between the two germline ends. The CDR3 sequence is 15 residues long. This clonotype was detected many times. Its target is not known. Researchers defined stable Graves' hyperthyroidism as no ophthalmopathy progression within 18 months. Uncontrolled infection, other autoimmune disease, pregnancy and lactation each barred patients from inclusion. RNA transcripts were the template for amplifying TCR beta CDR3 regions. With the HTBI primer set, the TCR CDR3 went through a first round of RT-PCR. TCRdb re-called the multiplex PCR reads through MiXCR, storing one row per CDR3 protein. The table records approximately 700,000 distinct CDR3 sequences, less than 20% of them present only once.

The sequencing input was blood. The receptor comes from a man aged 18 to 30 with Graves' hyperthyroidism. The chain is built from TRBV6-1 and TRBJ2-3; D might be TRBD1 (6 bases). CDR3 nucleotides: TGTGCCATACAGGGAGACCCAGTGTGTGTCGGTACGCAGTATTTT. Its protein product is CAIQGDPVCVGTQYF.